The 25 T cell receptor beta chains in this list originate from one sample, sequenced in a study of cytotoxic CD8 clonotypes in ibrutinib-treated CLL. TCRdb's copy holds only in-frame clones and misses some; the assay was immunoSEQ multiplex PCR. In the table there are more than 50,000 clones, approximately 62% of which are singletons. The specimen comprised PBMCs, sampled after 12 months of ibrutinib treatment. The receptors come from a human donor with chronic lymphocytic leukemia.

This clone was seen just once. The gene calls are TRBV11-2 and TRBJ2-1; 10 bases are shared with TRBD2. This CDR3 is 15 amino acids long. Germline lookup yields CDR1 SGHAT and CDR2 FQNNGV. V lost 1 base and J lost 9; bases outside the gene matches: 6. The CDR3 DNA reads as TGTGCCAGCAGCTTAGTAGCGGGAGGAATCGGTGAGCAGTTCTTC. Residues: CASSLVAGGIGEQFF.

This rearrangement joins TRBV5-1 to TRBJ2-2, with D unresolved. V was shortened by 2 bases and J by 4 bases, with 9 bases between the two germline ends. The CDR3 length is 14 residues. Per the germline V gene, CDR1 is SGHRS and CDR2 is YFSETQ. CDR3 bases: TGCGCCAGCAGCTTCTTGGACGGCACCGGGGAGCTGTTTTTT. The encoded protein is CASSFLDGTGELFF.

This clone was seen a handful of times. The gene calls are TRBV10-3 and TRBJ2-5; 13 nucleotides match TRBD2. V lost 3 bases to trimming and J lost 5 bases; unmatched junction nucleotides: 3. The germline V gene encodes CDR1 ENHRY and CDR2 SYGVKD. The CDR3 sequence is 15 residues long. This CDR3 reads CAISDPGLAGETQYF. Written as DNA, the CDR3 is TGTGCCATCAGTGACCCGGGACTAGCGGGGGAGACCCAGTACTTC.

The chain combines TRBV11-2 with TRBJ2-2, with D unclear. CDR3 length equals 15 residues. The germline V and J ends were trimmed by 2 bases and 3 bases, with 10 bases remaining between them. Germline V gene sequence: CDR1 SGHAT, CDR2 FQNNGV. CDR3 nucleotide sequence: TGTGCCAGCAGCTTAAGGCGGTCCGACACCGGGGAGCTGTTTTTT. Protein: CASSLRRSDTGELFF.

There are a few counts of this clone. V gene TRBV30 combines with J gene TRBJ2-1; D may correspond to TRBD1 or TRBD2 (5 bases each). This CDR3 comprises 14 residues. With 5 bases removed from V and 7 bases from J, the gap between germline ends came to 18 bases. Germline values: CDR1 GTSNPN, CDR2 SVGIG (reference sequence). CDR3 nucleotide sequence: TGTGCCTGGGAAGGGACGATGTACAGGAATGAGCAGTTCTTC. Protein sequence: CAWEGTMYRNEQFF.

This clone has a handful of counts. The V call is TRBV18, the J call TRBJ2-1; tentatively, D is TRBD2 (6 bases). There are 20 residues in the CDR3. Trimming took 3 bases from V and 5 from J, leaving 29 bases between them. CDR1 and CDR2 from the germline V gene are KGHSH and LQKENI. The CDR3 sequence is CASSPRGRSGTPVGHNEQFF. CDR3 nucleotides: TGTGCCAGCTCACCGAGGGGAAGATCCGGGACTCCTGTTGGACACAATGAGCAGTTCTTC.

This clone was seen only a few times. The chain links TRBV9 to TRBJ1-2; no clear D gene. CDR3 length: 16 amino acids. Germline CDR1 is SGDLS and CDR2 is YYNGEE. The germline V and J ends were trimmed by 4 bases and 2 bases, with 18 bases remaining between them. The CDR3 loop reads CASSRTSYSPNYGYTF. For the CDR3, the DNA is TGTGCCAGCAGCCGAACGTCTTACAGTCCAAACTATGGCTACACCTTC.

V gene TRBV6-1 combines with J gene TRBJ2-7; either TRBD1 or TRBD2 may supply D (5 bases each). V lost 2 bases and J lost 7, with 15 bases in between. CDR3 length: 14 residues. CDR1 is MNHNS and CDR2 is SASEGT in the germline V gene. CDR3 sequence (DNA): TGTGCCAGCAGTGAACCAGGTGGGGGAAGGGAGCAGTACGTC. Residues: CASSEPGGGREQYV.

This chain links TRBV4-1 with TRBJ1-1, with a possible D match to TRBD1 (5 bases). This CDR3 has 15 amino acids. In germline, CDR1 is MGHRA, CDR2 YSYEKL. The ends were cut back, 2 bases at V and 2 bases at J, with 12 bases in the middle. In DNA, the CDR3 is TGCGCCAGCAGCCAATTTTGGGGGGTTAACACTGAAGCTTTCTTT. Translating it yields CASSQFWGVNTEAFF.

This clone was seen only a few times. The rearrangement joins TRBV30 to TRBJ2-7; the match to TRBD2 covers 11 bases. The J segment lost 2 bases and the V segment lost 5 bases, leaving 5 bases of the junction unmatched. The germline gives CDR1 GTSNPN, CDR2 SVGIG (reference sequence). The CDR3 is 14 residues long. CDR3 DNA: TGTGCCTGGGCAACTAGCGGGAGAACCTACGAGCAGTACTTC. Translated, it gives CAWATSGRTYEQYF.

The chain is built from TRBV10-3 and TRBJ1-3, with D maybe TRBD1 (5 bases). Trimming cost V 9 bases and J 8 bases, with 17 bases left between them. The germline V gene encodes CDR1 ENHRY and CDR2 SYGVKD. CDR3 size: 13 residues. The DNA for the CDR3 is TGTGCCATGCGGTCGACAGTGGAGGACACCATATATTTT. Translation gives CAMRSTVEDTIYF.

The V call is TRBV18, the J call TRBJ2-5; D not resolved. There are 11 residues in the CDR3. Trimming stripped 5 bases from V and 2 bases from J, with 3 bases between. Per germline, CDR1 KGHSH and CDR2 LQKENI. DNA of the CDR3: TGTGCCAGCTCAACTCAAGAGACCCAGTACTTC. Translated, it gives CASSTQETQYF. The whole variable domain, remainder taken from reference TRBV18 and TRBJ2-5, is NAGVMQNPRHLVRRRGQEARLRCSPMKGHSHVYWYRQLPEEGLKFMVYLQKENIIDESGMPKERFSAEFPKEGPSILRIQQVVRGDSAAYFCASSTQETQYFGPGTRLLVL.

The CDR3 is CASSESIMLGQLNTEAFF. DNA for the CDR3: TGCGCCAGCAGTGAGTCGATCATGCTGGGACAGTTGAACACTGAAGCTTTCTTT. The rearrangement links TRBV10-1 to TRBJ1-1; 7 bases match TRBD1. This CDR3 comprises 18 residues. V was clipped by 0 bases and J by 0 bases; unmatched bases: 10. Germline CDR1 is WNHNN and CDR2 is SYGVQD (reference sequence).

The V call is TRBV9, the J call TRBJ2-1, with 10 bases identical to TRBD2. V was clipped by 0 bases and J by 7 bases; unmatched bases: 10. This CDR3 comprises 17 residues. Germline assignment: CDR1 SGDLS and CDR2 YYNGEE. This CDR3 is CASSVEASGGYRNEQFF. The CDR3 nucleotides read TGTGCCAGCAGCGTAGAGGCTAGCGGGGGTTATAGGAATGAGCAGTTCTTC.

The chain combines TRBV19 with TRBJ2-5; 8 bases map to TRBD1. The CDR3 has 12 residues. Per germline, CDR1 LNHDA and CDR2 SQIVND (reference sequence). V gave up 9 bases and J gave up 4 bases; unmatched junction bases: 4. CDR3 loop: CASGTGRETQYF. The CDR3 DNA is TGTGCCAGCGGGACAGGAAGAGAGACCCAGTACTTC.

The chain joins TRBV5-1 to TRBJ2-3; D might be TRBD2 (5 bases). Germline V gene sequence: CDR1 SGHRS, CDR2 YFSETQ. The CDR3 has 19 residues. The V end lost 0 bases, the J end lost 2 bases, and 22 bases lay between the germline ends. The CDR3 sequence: CASSLESQEGRGATDTQYF. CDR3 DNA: TGCGCCAGCAGCTTGGAGTCACAAGAGGGTCGGGGAGCCACAGATACGCAGTATTTT. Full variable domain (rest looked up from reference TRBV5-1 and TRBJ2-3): KAGVTQTPRYLIKTRGQQVTLSCSPISGHRSVSWYQQTPGQGLQFLFEYFSETQRNKGNFPGRFSGRQFSNSRSEMNVSTLELGDSALYLCASSLESQEGRGATDTQYFGPGTRLTVL.

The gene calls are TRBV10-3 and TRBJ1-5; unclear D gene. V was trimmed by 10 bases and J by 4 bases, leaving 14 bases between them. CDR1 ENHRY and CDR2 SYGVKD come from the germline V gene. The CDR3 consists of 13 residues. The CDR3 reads CASGVSRNQPQHF. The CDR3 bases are TGTGCCAGCGGGGTTTCGCGGAATCAGCCCCAGCATTTT.

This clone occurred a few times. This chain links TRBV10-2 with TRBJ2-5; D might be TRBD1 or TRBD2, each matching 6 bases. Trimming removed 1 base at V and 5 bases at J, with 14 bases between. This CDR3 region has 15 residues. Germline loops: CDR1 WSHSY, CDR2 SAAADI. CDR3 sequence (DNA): TGCGCCAGCAGTGAGTGGGGGGCAGCTGGGGAGACCCAGTACTTC. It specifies CASSEWGAAGETQYF.

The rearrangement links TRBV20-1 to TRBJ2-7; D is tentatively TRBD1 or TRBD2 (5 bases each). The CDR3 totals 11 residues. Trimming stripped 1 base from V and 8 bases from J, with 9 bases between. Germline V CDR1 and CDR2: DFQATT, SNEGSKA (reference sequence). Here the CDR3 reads CSARAGAKQYV. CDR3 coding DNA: TGCAGTGCTAGAGCCGGGGCGAAGCAGTACGTC.

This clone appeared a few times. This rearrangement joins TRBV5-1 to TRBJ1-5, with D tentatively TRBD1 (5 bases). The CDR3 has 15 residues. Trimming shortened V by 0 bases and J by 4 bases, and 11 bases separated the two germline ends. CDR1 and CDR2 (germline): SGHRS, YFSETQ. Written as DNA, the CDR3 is TGCGCCAGCAGCTTGGCAGGCAGGGCGAATCAGCCCCAGCATTTT. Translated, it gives CASSLAGRANQPQHF.

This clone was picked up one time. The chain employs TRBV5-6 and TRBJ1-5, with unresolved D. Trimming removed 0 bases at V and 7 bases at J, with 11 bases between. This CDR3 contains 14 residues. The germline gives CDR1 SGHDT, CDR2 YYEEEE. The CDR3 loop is CASSLGRSLQPQHF. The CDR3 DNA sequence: TGTGCCAGCAGCTTGGGACGCTCGCTCCAGCCCCAGCATTTT. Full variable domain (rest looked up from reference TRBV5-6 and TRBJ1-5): DAGVTQSPTHLIKTRGQQVTLRCSPKSGHDTVSWYQQALGQGPQFIFQYYEEEERQRGNFPDRFSGHQFPNYSSELNVNALLLGDSALYLCASSLGRSLQPQHFGDGTRLSIL.

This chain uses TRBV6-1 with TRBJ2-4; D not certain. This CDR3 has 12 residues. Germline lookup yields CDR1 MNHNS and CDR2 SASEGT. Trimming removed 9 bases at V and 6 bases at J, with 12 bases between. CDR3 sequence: CASSFTANIQYF. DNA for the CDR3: TGTGCCAGTAGCTTTACCGCAAACATTCAGTACTTC.

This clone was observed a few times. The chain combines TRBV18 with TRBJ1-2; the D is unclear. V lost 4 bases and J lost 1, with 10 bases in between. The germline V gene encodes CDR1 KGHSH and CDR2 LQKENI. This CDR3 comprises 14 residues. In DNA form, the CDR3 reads TGTGCCAGCTCACGGGAACAGAGTAACTATGGCTACACCTTC. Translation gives CASSREQSNYGYTF. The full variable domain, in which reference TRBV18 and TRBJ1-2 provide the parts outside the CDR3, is NAGVMQNPRHLVRRRGQEARLRCSPMKGHSHVYWYRQLPEEGLKFMVYLQKENIIDESGMPKERFSAEFPKEGPSILRIQQVVRGDSAAYFCASSREQSNYGYTFGSGTRLTVV.

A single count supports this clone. CDR3 bases: TGTGCCAGCAGTCCCGGGACAGGGTTAGATACGCAGTATTTT. It codes for CASSPGTGLDTQYF. The rearrangement joins TRBV6-6 to TRBJ2-3; 9 nucleotides align to TRBD1. Per germline, CDR1 MNHNY and CDR2 SVGAGI (reference sequence). Losses at the gene ends were 5 bases for V and 5 bases for J; bases not matched to a gene: 5. The CDR3 has 14 amino acids.

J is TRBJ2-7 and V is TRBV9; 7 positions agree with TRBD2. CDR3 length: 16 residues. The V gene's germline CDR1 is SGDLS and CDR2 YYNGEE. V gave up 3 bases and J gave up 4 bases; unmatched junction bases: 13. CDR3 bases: TGTGCCAGCAGCGACCCCGCCGGGACTAACCTTTACGAGCAGTACTTC. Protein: CASSDPAGTNLYEQYF.